This T cell receptor (beta chain) is from a study of shared T cell receptors in the human thymus. Germline V gene data show CDR1 as LGHNA and CDR2 as YNFKEQ. This CDR3 region has 16 residues. V was shortened by 0 bases and J by 3 bases, with 14 bases between the two germline ends. The repertoire was sequenced with immunoSEQ multiplex PCR; TCRdb's copy has only in-frame clones and lacks some. The repertoire holds fewer than 700,000 clones, with roughly 88% as singletons. This sample was shared with a second study, whose subject was human thymus T cells. Per that paper: What related research reported was that thymic repertoires overlapped highly among unrelated individuals.

Material for sequencing was thymocytes. The chain carries TRBV4-2 and TRBJ2-5; maybe TRBD1 (6 bases). This TCR came from a boy under three years old with a congenital heart defect. In nucleotides, the CDR3 is TGTGCCAGCAGCCAAGATGGCCAGGGGCGGGAAGAGACCCAGTACTTC. This codes for CASSQDGQGREETQYF.